Following are 32 T cell receptor beta chains from one sample sequenced in a study of neurological immune-mediated disorders. TCRdb reanalysed the 5' RACE reads using MiXCR and keeps one entry per CDR3 protein. The sample lists over 65,000 distinct CDR3 sequences; 9.4% were seen once. Sequencing was done on a sample of PBMCs. These receptors originate from a man aged 50 to 60 in good health.

This clonotype was counted ten times or more. The chain is built from TRBV27 and TRBJ2-6; unclear D gene. Germline CDR1 is MNHEY and CDR2 is SMNVEV (reference sequence). This CDR3 has 16 amino acids. Trimming removed 5 bases from V and 0 bases from J, with 11 bases in between. The CDR3 is CASSLIPSSGANVLTF. The CDR3 nucleotides read TGTGCCAGCAGTCTCATACCGAGCTCTGGGGCCAACGTCCTGACTTTC.

This clonotype has just a few counts. The chain uses TRBV10-3 and TRBJ1-1, with a weak D call TRBD1 (6 bases). This CDR3 is built from 13 residues. The germline V gene encodes CDR1 ENHRY and CDR2 SYGVKD. Trimming shortened V by 9 bases and J by 0 bases, and 11 bases separated the two germline ends. The CDR3 protein is CAIRGGVNTEAFF. The CDR3, as DNA: TGTGCCATAAGGGGGGGAGTGAACACTGAAGCTTTCTTT.

This clonotype was seen ten or more times. J is TRBJ2-7 and V is TRBV15; TRBD1 is a possible D gene (6 bases). This CDR3 spans 12 amino acids. In germline, CDR1 is LNHNV, CDR2 YYDKDF (reference sequence). V shed 1 base and J shed 6 bases, with 7 bases lying between them. The CDR3: CATSRGQVEQYF. For the CDR3, the DNA is TGTGCCACCAGCAGAGGACAGGTCGAGCAGTACTTC.

At least ten counts were recorded for this clonotype. The chain employs TRBV24-1 and TRBJ2-1; 12 bases are a match to TRBD1. Germline CDR1 and CDR2: KGHDR and SFDVKD. Losses at the gene ends were 5 bases for V and 8 bases for J; bases not matched to a gene: 12. The CDR3 length is 17 residues. The CDR3 region is CATSAAKGQGAPHEQFF. CDR3 nucleotide sequence: TGTGCCACCAGTGCCGCGAAGGGACAGGGGGCCCCTCATGAGCAGTTCTTC.

This clonotype came up many times. V gene TRBV3-1 combines with J gene TRBJ2-7; no definite D call. Germline V lookup: CDR1 LGHDT, CDR2 YNNKEL (reference sequence). Trimming removed 4 bases at V and 5 bases at J, with 18 bases between. This CDR3 has 15 residues. The CDR3 here is CASSPEVGLSDEQYF. The CDR3 DNA is TGTGCCAGCAGCCCCGAGGTAGGTCTAAGCGACGAGCAGTACTTC.

This clonotype came up a few times. The chain carries TRBV5-1 and TRBJ2-1; 12 positions match TRBD2. The germline V gene has CDR1 SGHRS and CDR2 YFSETQ. The CDR3 spans 16 residues. Unmatched junction bases numbered 11, after V lost 4 bases and J lost 9 bases. In DNA, the CDR3 is TGCGCCAGCAGCCTGGTACTAGCGGGGGGTCCCCTTGAGCAGTTCTTC. Protein product: CASSLVLAGGPLEQFF.

This clonotype was counted at least ten times. This chain links TRBV29-1 with TRBJ2-1; TRBD1 is a possible D gene (6 bases). This CDR3 comprises 16 residues. Trimming cost V 3 bases and J 5 bases, with 20 bases left between them. The V gene's germline CDR1 is SQVTM and CDR2 ANQGSEA. The CDR3 reads CSVDLGKGVQNNEQFF. As DNA, the CDR3 is TGCAGCGTTGATTTGGGAAAGGGGGTTCAAAACAATGAGCAGTTCTTC.

This clonotype came up many times. The gene calls are TRBV6-5 and TRBJ2-5; 8 nucleotides match TRBD2. Trimming took 4 bases from V and 2 from J; bases not matched to a gene: 3. This CDR3 has 14 residues. Germline lookup yields CDR1 MNHEY and CDR2 SVGAGI. The CDR3 is CASSFTSGQETQYF. The CDR3 DNA is TGTGCCAGCAGTTTTACTAGCGGACAAGAGACCCAGTACTTC.

This clonotype appeared many times. The V gene is TRBV7-8, the J gene TRBJ2-5; 12 nucleotides match TRBD2. J lost 2 bases, V lost 1 base, and 8 bases had no gene match. The germline CDR1 and CDR2 sequences are SGHVS and FQNEAQ. The CDR3 covers 18 residues. The CDR3 DNA reads TGTGCCAGCAGCTTAGGGGGACTAGCGGGTGGGAGGCAAGAGACCCAGTACTTC. Its protein product is CASSLGGLAGGRQETQYF.

This clonotype was recorded at least ten times. The rearrangement uses TRBV6-6 and TRBJ1-2; TRBD1 agrees at 8 bases. Germline values: CDR1 MNHNY, CDR2 SVGAGI (reference sequence). Germline trimming cut 5 bases from V and 8 bases from J; bases unmatched to any gene: 7. There are 13 residues in the CDR3. Here the CDR3 reads CASSRSTGEGYTF. CDR3 in DNA: TGTGCCAGCAGTCGATCGACAGGGGAGGGCTACACCTTC.

This clonotype was seen ten or more times. The chain links TRBV5-1 to TRBJ2-5; perhaps TRBD1 as D (6 bases). This CDR3 has 14 amino acids. V shed 1 base and J shed 2 bases, with 9 bases lying between them. CDR1 is SGHRS and CDR2 is YFSETQ in the germline V gene. The CDR3 DNA follows: TGCGCCAGCAGCTTGTGGGGGCCTCAAGAGACCCAGTACTTC. Protein product: CASSLWGPQETQYF.

This clonotype was counted many times. One junction end disagrees with the germline gene, perhaps due to a read error. The genes are TRBV7-2 and TRBJ2-3, with 7 positions matching TRBD2. Per the germline V gene, CDR1 is SGHTA and CDR2 is FQGNSA. This CDR3 region has 14 residues. In DNA form, the CDR3 reads TGTGCCAGCAGCCCCGGGGGGAGCATAGATACGCAGTATTTT. The encoded protein is CASSPGGSIDTQYF.

The table lists this clonotype with many counts. CDR3 nucleotides: TGTGCCAGCAGCATCCAGTGGGGGGGCACAGATACGCAGTATTTT. Its translation is CASSIQWGGTDTQYF. The V and J genes are TRBV7-2 and TRBJ2-3; possibly TRBD2 for D (6 bases). Trimming stripped 5 bases from V and 1 base from J, with 13 bases between. This CDR3 has 15 residues. Germline V gene lookup returns CDR1 SGHTA and CDR2 FQGNSA.

This clonotype has at least ten counts. This chain connects TRBV12-3 or TRBV12-4 to TRBJ2-7; D may be TRBD1 (5 bases). This CDR3 is 13 amino acids long. With 3 bases removed from V and 2 bases from J, the gap between germline ends came to 8 bases. CDR3 DNA: TGTGCCAGCAGTTTCCAGGGTCCCTACGAGCAGTACTTC. This gives the protein CASSFQGPYEQYF.

The sample holds many counts of this clonotype. This chain links TRBV20-1 with TRBJ1-5; D is undetermined. V dropped 3 bases and J dropped 3 bases, with 12 bases sitting between them. The CDR3 totals 14 residues. Germline values: CDR1 DFQATT, CDR2 SNEGSKA (reference sequence). CDR3 sequence (DNA): TGCAGTGCTAGTAAAGGGTTTAACAATCAGCCCCAGCATTTT. This codes for CSASKGFNNQPQHF.

The V gene is TRBV10-3, the J gene TRBJ2-7, with a possible D match to TRBD1 (5 bases). The CDR3 consists of 14 residues. With 7 bases removed from V and 3 bases from J, the gap between germline ends came to 16 bases. Germline V CDR1 and CDR2: ENHRY, SYGVKD. CDR3 amino acids: CAINGKGVGYEQYF. As DNA, the CDR3 is TGTGCCATCAATGGCAAAGGGGTGGGCTACGAGCAGTACTTC.

This clonotype was seen many times. The chain recombines TRBV20-1 with TRBJ2-1, with 7 bases fitting TRBD2. The CDR3 covers 14 residues. J lost 5 bases, V lost 1 base, and 5 bases had no gene match. CDR1 DFQATT and CDR2 SNEGSKA come from the germline V gene (reference sequence). This CDR3 reads CSARVVGLDNEQFF. CDR3 in DNA: TGCAGTGCTAGAGTGGTTGGACTAGACAATGAGCAGTTCTTC.

This clonotype was picked up a small number of times. The V call is TRBV9, the J call TRBJ1-1; D is unresolved. Germline V lookup: CDR1 SGDLS, CDR2 YYNGEE. Trimming removed 3 bases at V and 0 bases at J, with 9 bases between. CDR3 length: 14 residues. CDR3: CASSGVGLNTEAFF. The CDR3 DNA sequence: TGTGCCAGCAGCGGTGTGGGCCTGAACACTGAAGCTTTCTTT.

On this clonotype: A much larger clone lies a single base off, so this may be a read error. The V call is TRBV7-9, the J call TRBJ2-5; D might be TRBD2 (5 bases). CDR3 length: 14 amino acids. Germline CDR1 is SEHNR and CDR2 is FQNEAQ (reference sequence). The ends were cut back, 5 bases at V and 3 bases at J, with 13 bases in the middle. The CDR3 sequence: CASSTGLFKETQYF. In DNA, the CDR3 is TGTGCCAGCAGCACCGGACTTTTCAAAGAGACCCAGTACTTC.

Sample share makes this clonotype medium-sized (0.01 to 0.1%). This chain links TRBV29-1 with TRBJ1-5; no reliable D call. Germline values: CDR1 SQVTM, CDR2 ANQGSEA. Trimming stripped 5 bases from V and 3 bases from J, with 11 bases between. The CDR3 length is 13 residues. The CDR3 region has the DNA TGCAGCGTTCTGATAGGGTCCAATCAGCCCCAGCATTTT. Protein: CSVLIGSNQPQHF.

The rearrangement links TRBV3-1 to TRBJ2-2; D unresolved. Germline assignment: CDR1 LGHDT and CDR2 YNNKEL (reference sequence). This CDR3 region has 14 residues. The ends were cut back, 5 bases at V and 5 bases at J, with 12 bases in the middle. This CDR3 is CASSSPKGTGELFF. Here the CDR3 DNA reads TGTGCCAGCAGCTCCCCCAAAGGGACCGGGGAGCTGTTTTTT.

This clonotype turned up a few times. The chain joins TRBV7-9 to TRBJ2-6, with D uncertain. The CDR3 is 14 residues long. CDR1 and CDR2 (germline): SEHNR, FQNEAQ (reference sequence). V lost 8 bases to trimming and J lost 1 base, with 9 bases between them. As DNA, the CDR3 is TGTGCCAGCGACTCGGGTTCTGGGGCCAACGTCCTGACTTTC. Its translation is CASDSGSGANVLTF. Full variable domain (remainder filled in from reference TRBV7-9 and TRBJ2-6): DTGVSQNPRHKITKRGQNVTFRCDPISEHNRLYWYRQTLGQGPEFLTYFQNEAQLEKSRLLSDRFSAERPKGSFSTLEIQRTEQGDSAMYLCASDSGSGANVLTFGAGSRLTVL.

This clonotype was seen once. This chain joins TRBV5-1 and TRBJ2-2; D might be TRBD2 (6 bases). Looked up from germline, CDR1 is SGHRS and CDR2 is YFSETQ. V was trimmed by 5 bases and J by 6 bases, leaving 14 bases between them. The CDR3 covers 14 residues. CDR3 sequence (DNA): TGCGCCAGCAGAGTAGCGGTGATTGCCGGGGAGCTGTTTTTT. As protein: CASRVAVIAGELFF.

The chain links TRBV7-2 to TRBJ1-6; no reliable D call. Per germline, CDR1 SGHTA and CDR2 FQGNSA. The CDR3 has 14 amino acids. Between the trimmed V and J ends, which lost 1 base and 10 bases, there was a span of 11 bases. This chain's CDR3 is CASSLVQEGSPLHF. CDR3 sequence (DNA): TGTGCCAGCAGCTTAGTCCAGGAGGGATCACCCCTCCACTTT.

This clonotype came up many times. The chain recombines TRBV6-5 with TRBJ2-2; TRBD1 or TRBD2 may be the D gene (5 bases each). CDR1 MNHEY and CDR2 SVGAGI come from the germline V gene. CDR3 length: 15 residues. Trimming left V 8 bases short and J 0 bases short, with 13 bases between. The CDR3 sequence is CASARGTTNTGELFF. CDR3 DNA sequence: TGTGCCAGCGCCCGGGGCACCACGAACACCGGGGAGCTGTTTTTT.

This clonotype was recorded many times. V and J are TRBV5-1 and TRBJ1-1; D gene uncertain. The CDR3 length is 14 residues. V was trimmed by 4 bases and J by 1 base, leaving 11 bases between them. Germline V gene lookup returns CDR1 SGHRS and CDR2 YFSETQ. The CDR3 reads CASSTLDGNTEAFF. The CDR3 DNA reads as TGCGCCAGCAGCACCCTGGACGGGAACACTGAAGCTTTCTTT.

The chain is built from TRBV19 and TRBJ2-6; 7 positions agree with TRBD1. The CDR3 spans 16 residues. V lost 6 bases and J lost 2; bases outside the gene matches: 7. Germline V CDR1 and CDR2: LNHDA, SQIVND (reference sequence). The CDR3 DNA reads as TGTGCCAGTAGAGATAGAGGGGGCACTGGGGCCAACGTCCTGACTTTC. Its translation: CASRDRGGTGANVLTF.

The table lists this clonotype with many counts. The chain combines TRBV4-2 with TRBJ1-2; a weak D match, TRBD1 (5 bases). The V gene lost 0 bases and the J gene lost 3 bases, with 14 bases spanning the gap. This CDR3 region has 16 residues. Germline CDR1 is LGHNA and CDR2 is YNFKEQ. Written as DNA, the CDR3 is TGTGCCAGCAGCCAAGATGTGGGCAGGGCGTACTATGGCTACACCTTC. Encoded protein: CASSQDVGRAYYGYTF.

This clonotype was seen repeatedly, ten times or more. This chain uses TRBV10-3 with TRBJ1-2; TRBD1 might be the D (6 bases). Germline CDR1 is ENHRY and CDR2 is SYGVKD. The germline V and J ends were trimmed by 4 bases and 1 base, with 10 bases remaining between them. The CDR3 covers 14 residues. The CDR3 bases are TGTGCCATCAGTGGGACAGCAAATAACTATGGCTACACCTTC. Protein sequence: CAISGTANNYGYTF.

The count of this clonotype is one. Possible read error: a much larger clone is one base away. This chain connects TRBV5-1 to TRBJ2-2, with D hard to call. Per germline, CDR1 SGHRS and CDR2 YFSETQ. V lost 1 base and J lost 6, with 13 bases in between. This CDR3 is 15 amino acids long. CDR3 in amino acids: CASSLTQRIAGELFF. The DNA for the CDR3 is TGCGCCAGCAGCTTGACGCAACGGATAGCCGGGGAGCTGTTTTTT. The variable domain in full, with the rest retrieved from reference TRBV5-1 and TRBJ2-2, is KAGVTQTPRYLIKTRGQQVTLSCSPISGHRSVSWYQQTPGQGLQFLFEYFSETQRNKGNFPGRFSGRQFSNSRSEMNVSTLELGDSALYLCASSLTQRIAGELFFGEGSRLTVL.

This clonotype has at least ten counts. The chain combines TRBV27 with TRBJ2-3, with D possibly matching TRBD2 (5 bases). The CDR3 has 14 residues. In germline, CDR1 is MNHEY, CDR2 SMNVEV (reference sequence). Trimming left V 7 bases short and J 2 bases short, with 13 bases between. CDR3 loop: CASTTTRNTDTQYF. In nucleotides, the CDR3 is TGTGCCAGCACAACCACTAGGAACACAGATACGCAGTATTTT.

This clonotype was picked up many times. V usage is TRBV7-9 and J usage is TRBJ1-3; D remains ambiguous. This CDR3 has 14 amino acids. The germline CDR1 and CDR2 sequences are SEHNR and FQNEAQ (reference sequence). The V and J ends lost 7 bases and 1 base respectively, with 11 bases between them. The DNA for the CDR3 is TGTGCCAGCAACGGACGGACGTCTGGAAACACCATATATTTT. Translated, it gives CASNGRTSGNTIYF.